This TCR beta chain stems from a study of shared clonotypes between healthy human individuals. Here immunoSEQ multiplex PCR was the method, and the copy in TCRdb shows in-frame clones only, minus some. This table holds approximately 1,000,000 clones, about 72% found once. CDR3 length equals 17 residues. The clonotype comes from a man aged 18 to 29 in good health. Some clones in this sample may be carry-over from other donors' samples. The chain is built from TRBV12-1 and TRBJ1-5. TRBV12-1 is termed a pseudogene. The sample was memory CD4+ T cells from PBMCs. Subset in this sample: CD45RA-negative fraction. CDR3 loop: CASSSPVGGVSNQPQHF. The CDR3 coding sequence is TGTGCCAGCAGCTCCCCTGTGGGGGGCGTTAGCAATCAGCCCCAGCATTTT.